This T cell receptor (beta chain) derives from a study of T cells after yellow fever vaccination. CDR1 SGHAT and CDR2 FQDESV come from the germline V gene (reference sequence). The CDR3 extends over 20 amino acids. V trimming: 6 bases; J trimming: 5 bases; junction bases outside the gene matches: 18. One entry per CDR3 protein, called by TCRdb with MiXCR from the 5' RACE reads. The sample carries under 250,000 distinct CDR3 sequences, about 7.1% recorded once. This clonotype was obtained from a man aged 25 to 40 who received the YFV17D yellow fever vaccine. The sample in question was CD4+ T cells sorted from PBMCs, obtained 15 days after the yellow fever booster vaccination. The rearrangement uses TRBV11-1 and TRBJ2-1; 14 bases match TRBD2. CDR3 amino acids: CASSQWRSGLAGEGHNEQFF. CDR3 in DNA: TGTGCCAGCAGTCAATGGAGGTCGGGACTAGCGGGAGAGGGGCACAATGAGCAGTTCTTC. Full variable domain (outside the CDR3, taken from reference TRBV11-1 and TRBJ2-1): EAEVAQSPRYKITEKSQAVAFWCDPISGHATLYWYRQILGQGPELLVQFQDESVVDDSQLPKDRFSAERLKGVDSTLKIQPAELGDSAMYLCASSQWRSGLAGEGHNEQFFGPGTRLTVL.